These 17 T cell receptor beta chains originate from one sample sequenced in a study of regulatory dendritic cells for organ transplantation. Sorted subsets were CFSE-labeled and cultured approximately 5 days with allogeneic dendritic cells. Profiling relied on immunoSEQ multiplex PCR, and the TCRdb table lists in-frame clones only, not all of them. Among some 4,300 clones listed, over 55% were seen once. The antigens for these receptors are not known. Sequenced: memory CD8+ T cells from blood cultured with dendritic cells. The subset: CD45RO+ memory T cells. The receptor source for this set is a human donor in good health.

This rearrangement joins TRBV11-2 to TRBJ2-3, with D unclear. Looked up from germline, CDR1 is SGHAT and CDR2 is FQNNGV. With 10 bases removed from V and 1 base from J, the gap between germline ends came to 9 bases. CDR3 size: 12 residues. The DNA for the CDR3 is TGTGCCACCGGAGAGGGCACAGATACGCAGTATTTT. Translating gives CATGEGTDTQYF.

CDR3 nucleotides: TGTGCCAGCTCACCATTCTTTTGGTCGCGGGCGAATGGCTACACCTTC. As protein: CASSPFFWSRANGYTF. This sequence joins TRBV18 and TRBJ1-2; D is unclear. V lost 2 bases and J lost 6, with 19 bases in between. Germline V lookup: CDR1 KGHSH, CDR2 LQKENI. This CDR3 is built from 16 residues.

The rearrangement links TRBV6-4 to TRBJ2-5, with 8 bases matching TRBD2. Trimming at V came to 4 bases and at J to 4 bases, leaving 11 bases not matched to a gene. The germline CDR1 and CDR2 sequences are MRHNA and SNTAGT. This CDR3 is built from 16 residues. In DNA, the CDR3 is TGTGCCAGCAGTGTCTCGGGGGGGTCAGGGCGAGAGACCCAGTACTTC. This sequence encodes CASSVSGGSGRETQYF.

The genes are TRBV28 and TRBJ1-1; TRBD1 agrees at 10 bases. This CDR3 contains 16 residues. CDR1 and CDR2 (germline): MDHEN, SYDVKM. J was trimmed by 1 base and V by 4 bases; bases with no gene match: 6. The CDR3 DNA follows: TGTGCCAGCAGTTCCCCGGGACAGGGGACGAACACTGAAGCTTTCTTT. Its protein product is CASSSPGQGTNTEAFF.

The CDR3 protein is CASSEGISPGNTIYF. For the CDR3, the DNA is TGTGCCAGCAGTGAAGGGATTAGTCCTGGAAACACCATATATTTT. The chain links TRBV2 to TRBJ1-3; D gene ambiguous. Trimming cost V 1 base and J 2 bases, with 9 bases left between them. Germline values: CDR1 SNHLY, CDR2 FYNNEI. The CDR3 consists of 15 residues.

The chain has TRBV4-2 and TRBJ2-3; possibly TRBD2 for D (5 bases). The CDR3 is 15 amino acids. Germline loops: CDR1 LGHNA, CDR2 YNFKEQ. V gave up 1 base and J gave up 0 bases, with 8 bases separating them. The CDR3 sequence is CASSQVEGSTDTQYF. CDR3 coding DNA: TGTGCCAGCAGCCAAGTCGAGGGAAGCACAGATACGCAGTATTTT.

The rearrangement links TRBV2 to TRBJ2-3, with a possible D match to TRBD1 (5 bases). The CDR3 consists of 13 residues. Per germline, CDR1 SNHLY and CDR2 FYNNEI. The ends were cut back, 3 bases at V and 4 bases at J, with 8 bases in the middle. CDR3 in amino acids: CASSELGPDTQYF. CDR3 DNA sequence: TGTGCCAGCAGTGAGTTGGGGCCAGATACGCAGTATTTT.

The CDR3 protein is CASNPRDGNTEAFF. The DNA of the CDR3 is TGTGCCAGTAACCCTCGGGACGGGAACACTGAAGCTTTCTTT. V gene TRBV19 combines with J gene TRBJ1-1, with TRBD1 as a possible D gene (5 bases). There are 14 residues in the CDR3. With 7 bases removed from V and 1 base from J, the gap between germline ends came to 13 bases. From germline, CDR1 is LNHDA and CDR2 SQIVND (reference sequence). Full variable domain (missing parts from reference TRBV19 and TRBJ1-1): DGGITQSPKYLFRKEGQNVTLSCEQNLNHDAMYWYRQDPGQGLRLIYYSQIVNDFQKGDIAEGYSVSREKKESFPLTVTSAQKNPTAFYLCASNPRDGNTEAFFGQGTRLTVV.

CDR3 bases: TGTGCCAGCGGTCGGGAAGGACTAGCGGGAGTTTACTCGGATACGCAGTATTTT. Translated, it gives CASGREGLAGVYSDTQYF. The chain couples TRBV28 to TRBJ2-3; 13 bases fit TRBD2. V was pared by 8 bases and J by 6 bases, with 17 bases of the junction left unmatched. CDR1 MDHEN and CDR2 SYDVKM come from the germline V gene. The CDR3 extends over 18 amino acids. Full variable domain (rest looked up from reference TRBV28 and TRBJ2-3): DVKVTQSSRYLVKRTGEKVFLECVQDMDHENMFWYRQDPGLGLRLIYFSYDVKMKEKGDIPEGYSVSREKKERFSLILESASTNQTSMYLCASGREGLAGVYSDTQYFGPGTRLTVL.

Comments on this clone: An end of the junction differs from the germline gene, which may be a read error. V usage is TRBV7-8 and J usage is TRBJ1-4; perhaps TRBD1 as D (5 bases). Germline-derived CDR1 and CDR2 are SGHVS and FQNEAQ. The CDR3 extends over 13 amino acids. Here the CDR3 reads CASSLDYPGWRIF. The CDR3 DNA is TGTGCCAGCAGCTTAGACTACCCAGGGTGGAGGATTTTT.

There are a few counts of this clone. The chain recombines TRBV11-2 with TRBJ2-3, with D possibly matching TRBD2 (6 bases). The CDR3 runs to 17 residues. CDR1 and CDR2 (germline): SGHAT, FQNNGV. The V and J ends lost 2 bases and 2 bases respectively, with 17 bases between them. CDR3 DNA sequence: TGTGCCAGCAGCTTATATGGGCGGGACGTCGACACAGATACGCAGTATTTT. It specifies CASSLYGRDVDTDTQYF.

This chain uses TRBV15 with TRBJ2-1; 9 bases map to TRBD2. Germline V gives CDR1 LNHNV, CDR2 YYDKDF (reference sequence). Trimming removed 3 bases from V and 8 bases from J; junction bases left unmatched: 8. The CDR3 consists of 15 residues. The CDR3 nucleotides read TGTGCCACCAGCAGTGTCAGCGGGAGGTTCCATGAGCAGTTCTTC. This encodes CATSSVSGRFHEQFF.

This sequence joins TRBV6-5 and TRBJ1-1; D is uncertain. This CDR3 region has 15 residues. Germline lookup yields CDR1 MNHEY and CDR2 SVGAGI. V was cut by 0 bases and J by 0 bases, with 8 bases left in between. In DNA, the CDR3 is TGTGCCAGCAGTTACTCAGGCAGCTTGAACACTGAAGCTTTCTTT. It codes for CASSYSGSLNTEAFF.

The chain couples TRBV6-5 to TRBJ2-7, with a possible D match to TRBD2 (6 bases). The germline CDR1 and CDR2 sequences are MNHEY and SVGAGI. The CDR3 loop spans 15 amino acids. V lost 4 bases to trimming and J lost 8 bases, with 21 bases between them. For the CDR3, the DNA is TGTGCCAGCAGTTGGGACTCGAGGACCCGGAGAAAGCAGTACTTC. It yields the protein CASSWDSRTRRKQYF.

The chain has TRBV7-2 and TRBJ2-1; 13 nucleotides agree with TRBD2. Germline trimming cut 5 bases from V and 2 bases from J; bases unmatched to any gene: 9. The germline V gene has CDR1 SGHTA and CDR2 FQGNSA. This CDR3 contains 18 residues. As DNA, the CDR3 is TGTGCCAGCAGCCACCGTAGGGGGACTAGCGGGACCTACAATGAGCAGTTCTTC. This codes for CASSHRRGTSGTYNEQFF.

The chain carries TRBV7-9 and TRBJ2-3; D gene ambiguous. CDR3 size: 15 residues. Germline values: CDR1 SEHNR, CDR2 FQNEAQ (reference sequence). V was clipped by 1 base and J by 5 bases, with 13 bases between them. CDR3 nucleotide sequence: TGTGCCAGCAGCTTAGATATCCGGCCGGAAGATACGCAGTATTTT. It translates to CASSLDIRPEDTQYF.

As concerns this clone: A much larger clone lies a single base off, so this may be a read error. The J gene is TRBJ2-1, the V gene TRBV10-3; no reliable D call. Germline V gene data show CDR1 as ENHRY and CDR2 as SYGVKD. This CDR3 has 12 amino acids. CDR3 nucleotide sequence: TGTGCCAGCAGTGAATCCTACAATGAGCGGTTCTTC. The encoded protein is CASSESYNERFF.